The clone carrying this T cell receptor (beta chain) was detected many times. TCRdb re-derived calls from the RACE reads in MiXCR, one entry per CDR3 protein. The sample lists tens of thousands of distinct CDR3 sequences; roughly 9.4% were seen once. This specimen comes from a study of human T cells and chemical hapten exposure. The overall study: The patients, most of them female, presented with alopecia areata, totalis or universalis.

Documented time point: patch test 2, 6 weeks after DPC sensitization. Regarding treatment: therapeutic diphenylcyclopropenone sensitization with weekly scalp DPC. It was from unfractionated whole blood that total RNA was extracted. Germline-derived CDR1 and CDR2 are MGHRA and YSYEKL. The CDR3 is made up of 13 amino acids. V lost 0 bases, J lost 11 bases, and 13 bases lay in between. The sequences come from whole blood, collected in connection with sensitization to the hapten diphenylcyclopropenone (DPC). This receptor was identified in a man aged 25 to 40 with alopecia areata. Some clones in this sample may be carry-over from other donors' samples. The chain uses TRBV4-1 and TRBJ1-1; D call uncertain. The CDR3, as DNA: TGCGCCAGCAGCCAAGACCGCGGGTACCGCGCTTTCTTT. Protein product: CASSQDRGYRAFF.